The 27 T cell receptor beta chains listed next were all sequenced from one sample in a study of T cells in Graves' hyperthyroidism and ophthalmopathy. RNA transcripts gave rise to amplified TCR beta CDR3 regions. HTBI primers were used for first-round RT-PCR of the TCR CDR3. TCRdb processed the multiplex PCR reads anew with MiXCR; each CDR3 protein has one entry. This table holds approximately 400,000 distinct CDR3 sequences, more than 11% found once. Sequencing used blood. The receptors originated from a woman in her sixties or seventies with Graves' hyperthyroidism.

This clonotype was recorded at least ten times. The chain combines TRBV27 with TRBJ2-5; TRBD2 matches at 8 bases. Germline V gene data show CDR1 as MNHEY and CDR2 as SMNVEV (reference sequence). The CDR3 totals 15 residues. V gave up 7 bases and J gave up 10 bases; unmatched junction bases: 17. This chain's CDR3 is CASTPGGGATARQYF. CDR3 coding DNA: TGTGCCAGCACCCCGGGGGGGGGCGCGACGGCTCGCCAGTACTTC.

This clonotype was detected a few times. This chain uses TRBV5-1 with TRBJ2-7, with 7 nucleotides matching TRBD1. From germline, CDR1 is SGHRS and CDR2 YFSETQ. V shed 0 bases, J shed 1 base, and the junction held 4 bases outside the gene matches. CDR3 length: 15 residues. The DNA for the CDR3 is TGCGCCAGCAGCTTGGTACCGACAGGGTCCTACGAGCAGTACTTC. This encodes CASSLVPTGSYEQYF.

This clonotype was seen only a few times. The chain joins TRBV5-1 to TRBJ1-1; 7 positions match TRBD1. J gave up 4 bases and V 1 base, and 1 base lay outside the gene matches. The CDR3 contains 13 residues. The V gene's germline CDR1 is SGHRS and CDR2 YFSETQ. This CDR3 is CASSLTGATEAFF. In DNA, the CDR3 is TGCGCCAGCAGCTTGACAGGGGCCACTGAAGCTTTCTTT.

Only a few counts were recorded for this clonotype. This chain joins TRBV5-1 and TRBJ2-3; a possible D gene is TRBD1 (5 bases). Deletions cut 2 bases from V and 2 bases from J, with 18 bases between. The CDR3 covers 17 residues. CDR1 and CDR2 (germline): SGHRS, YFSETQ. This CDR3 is CASSFFLRTMNTDTQYF. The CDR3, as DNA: TGCGCCAGCAGCTTTTTTCTTCGGACAATGAACACAGATACGCAGTATTTT.

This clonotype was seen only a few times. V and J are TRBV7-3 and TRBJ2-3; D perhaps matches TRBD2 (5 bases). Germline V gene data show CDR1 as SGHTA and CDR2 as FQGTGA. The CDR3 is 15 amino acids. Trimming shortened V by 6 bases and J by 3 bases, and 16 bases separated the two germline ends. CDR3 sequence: CASSTGSYITDTQYF. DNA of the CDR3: TGTGCCAGCAGTACGGGGTCCTACATAACAGATACGCAGTATTTT.

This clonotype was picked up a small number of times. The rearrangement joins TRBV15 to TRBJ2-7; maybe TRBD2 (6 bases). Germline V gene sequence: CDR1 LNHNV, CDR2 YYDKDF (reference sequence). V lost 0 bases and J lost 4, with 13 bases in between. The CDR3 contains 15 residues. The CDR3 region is CATSREVGTSYEQYF. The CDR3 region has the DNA TGTGCCACCAGCAGAGAGGTCGGGACTTCTTACGAGCAGTACTTC.

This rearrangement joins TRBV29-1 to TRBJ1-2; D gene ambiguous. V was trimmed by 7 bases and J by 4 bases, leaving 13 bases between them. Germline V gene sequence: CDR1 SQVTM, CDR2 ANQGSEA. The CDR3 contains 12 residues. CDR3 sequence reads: CSGSLGAYGYTF. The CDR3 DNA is TGCAGCGGGTCTCTCGGAGCCTATGGCTACACCTTC.

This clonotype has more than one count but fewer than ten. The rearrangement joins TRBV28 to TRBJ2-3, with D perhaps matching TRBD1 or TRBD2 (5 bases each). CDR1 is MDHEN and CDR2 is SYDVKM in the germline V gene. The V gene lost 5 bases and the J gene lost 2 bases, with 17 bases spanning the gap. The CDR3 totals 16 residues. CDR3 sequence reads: CASSPPTGAFTDTQYF. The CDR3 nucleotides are TGTGCCAGCAGTCCCCCAACCGGGGCTTTCACAGATACGCAGTATTTT.

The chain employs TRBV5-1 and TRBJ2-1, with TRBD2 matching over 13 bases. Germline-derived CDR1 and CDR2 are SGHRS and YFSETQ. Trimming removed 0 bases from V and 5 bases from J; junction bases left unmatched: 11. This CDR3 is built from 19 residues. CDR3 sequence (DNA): TGCGCCAGCAGCTTGGCTGGGGGGACTAGCGGGATCAGACACAATGAGCAGTTCTTC. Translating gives CASSLAGGTSGIRHNEQFF.

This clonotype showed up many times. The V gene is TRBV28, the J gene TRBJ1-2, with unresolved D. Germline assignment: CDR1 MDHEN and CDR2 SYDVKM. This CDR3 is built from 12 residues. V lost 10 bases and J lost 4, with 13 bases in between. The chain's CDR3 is CAIAGEFYGYTF. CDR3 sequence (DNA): TGTGCCATTGCTGGGGAGTTCTATGGCTACACCTTC.

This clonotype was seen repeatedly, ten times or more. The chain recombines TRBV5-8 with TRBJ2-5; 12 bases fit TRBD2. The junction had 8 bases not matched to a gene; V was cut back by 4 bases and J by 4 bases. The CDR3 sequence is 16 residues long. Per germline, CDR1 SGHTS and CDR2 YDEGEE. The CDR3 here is CASSGKTSGRSETQYF. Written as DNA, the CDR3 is TGTGCCAGCAGCGGAAAGACTAGCGGGAGATCAGAGACCCAGTACTTC.

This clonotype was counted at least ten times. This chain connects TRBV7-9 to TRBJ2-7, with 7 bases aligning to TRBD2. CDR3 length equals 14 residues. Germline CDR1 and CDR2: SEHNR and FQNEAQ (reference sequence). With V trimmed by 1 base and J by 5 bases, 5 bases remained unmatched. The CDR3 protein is CASSLEGGHDEQYF. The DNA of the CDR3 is TGTGCCAGCAGCTTAGAGGGAGGGCATGACGAGCAGTACTTC.

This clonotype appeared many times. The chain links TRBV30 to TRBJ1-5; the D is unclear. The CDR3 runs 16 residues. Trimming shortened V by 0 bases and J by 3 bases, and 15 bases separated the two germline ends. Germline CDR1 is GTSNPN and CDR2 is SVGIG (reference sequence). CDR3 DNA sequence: TGTGCCTGGAGTGTACGATCCTTCCAGGTCAATCAGCCCCAGCATTTT. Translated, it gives CAWSVRSFQVNQPQHF.

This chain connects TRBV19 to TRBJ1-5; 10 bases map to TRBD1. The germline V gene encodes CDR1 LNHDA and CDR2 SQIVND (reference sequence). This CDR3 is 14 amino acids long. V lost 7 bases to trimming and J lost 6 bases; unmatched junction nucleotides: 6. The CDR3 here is CASTATGGPQPQHF. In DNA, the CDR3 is TGTGCCAGTACTGCGACAGGGGGCCCTCAGCCCCAGCATTTT.

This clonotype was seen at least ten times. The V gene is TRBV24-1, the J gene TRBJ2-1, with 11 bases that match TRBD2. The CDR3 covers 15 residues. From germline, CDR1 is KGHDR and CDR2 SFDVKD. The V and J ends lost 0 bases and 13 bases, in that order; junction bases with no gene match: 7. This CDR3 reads CATSDLAGTSGGQFF. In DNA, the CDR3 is TGTGCCACCAGTGATTTGGCCGGGACTAGCGGCGGCCAGTTCTTC.

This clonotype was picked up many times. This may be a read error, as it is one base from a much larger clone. The CDR3 coding sequence is TGTGCCAGCAGTTTAGGGGGCGATGGCTACACCTTC. Amino acid sequence: CASSLGGDGYTF. This sequence joins TRBV6-1 and TRBJ1-2; 7 positions match TRBD1. Germline-derived CDR1 and CDR2 are MNHNS and SASEGT. The CDR3 spans 12 residues. With 5 bases clipped from V and 6 bases from J, the junction kept 3 bases outside the gene matches.

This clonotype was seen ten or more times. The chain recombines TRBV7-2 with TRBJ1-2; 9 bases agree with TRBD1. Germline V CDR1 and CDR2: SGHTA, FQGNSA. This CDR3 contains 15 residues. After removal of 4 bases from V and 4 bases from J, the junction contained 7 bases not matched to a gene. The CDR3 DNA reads TGTGCCAGCAGCTCAGGGGACAGGGTTATCTATGGCTACACCTTC. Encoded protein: CASSSGDRVIYGYTF.

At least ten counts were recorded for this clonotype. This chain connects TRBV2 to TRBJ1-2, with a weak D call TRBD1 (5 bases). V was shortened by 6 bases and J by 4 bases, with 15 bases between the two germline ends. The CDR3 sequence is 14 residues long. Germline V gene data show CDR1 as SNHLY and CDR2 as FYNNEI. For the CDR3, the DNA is TGTGCCAGCAGCTCCGACAGAGTCATCTATGGCTACACCTTC. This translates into CASSSDRVIYGYTF.

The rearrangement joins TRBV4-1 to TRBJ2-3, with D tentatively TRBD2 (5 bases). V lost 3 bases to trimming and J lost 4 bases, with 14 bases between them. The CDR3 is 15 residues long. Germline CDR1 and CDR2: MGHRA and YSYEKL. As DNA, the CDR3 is TGCGCCAGCAGCCAGGCCGGACTGCAGGCAGATACGCAGTATTTT. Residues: CASSQAGLQADTQYF.

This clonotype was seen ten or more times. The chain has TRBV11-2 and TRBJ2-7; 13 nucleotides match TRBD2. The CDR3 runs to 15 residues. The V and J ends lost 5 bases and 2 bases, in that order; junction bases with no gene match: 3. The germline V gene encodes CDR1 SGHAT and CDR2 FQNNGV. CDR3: CASSMGLAGTYEQYF. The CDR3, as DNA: TGTGCCAGCAGCATGGGACTAGCGGGAACCTACGAGCAGTACTTC.

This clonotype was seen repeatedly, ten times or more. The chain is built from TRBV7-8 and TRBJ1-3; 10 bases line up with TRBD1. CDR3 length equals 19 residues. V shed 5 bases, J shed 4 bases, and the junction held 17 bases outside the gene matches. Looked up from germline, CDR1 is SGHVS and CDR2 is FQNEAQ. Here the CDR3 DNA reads TGTGCCAGCAGCACAAGGGGACAGGGGCGTATAGGGAGAGGAAACACCATATATTTT. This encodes CASSTRGQGRIGRGNTIYF.

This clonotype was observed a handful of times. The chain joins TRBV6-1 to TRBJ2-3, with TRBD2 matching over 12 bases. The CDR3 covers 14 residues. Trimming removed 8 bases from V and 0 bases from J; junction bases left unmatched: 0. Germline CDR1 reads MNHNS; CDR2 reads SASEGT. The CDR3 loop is CASGTSGSTDTQYF. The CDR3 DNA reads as TGTGCCAGCGGGACTAGCGGGAGCACAGATACGCAGTATTTT.

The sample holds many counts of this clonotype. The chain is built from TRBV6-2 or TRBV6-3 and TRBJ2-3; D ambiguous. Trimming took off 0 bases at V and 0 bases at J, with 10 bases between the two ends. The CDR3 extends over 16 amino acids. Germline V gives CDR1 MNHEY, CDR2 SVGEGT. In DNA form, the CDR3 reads TGTGCCAGCAGTTACTCTTCACTTACTAGCACAGATACGCAGTATTTT. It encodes CASSYSSLTSTDTQYF.

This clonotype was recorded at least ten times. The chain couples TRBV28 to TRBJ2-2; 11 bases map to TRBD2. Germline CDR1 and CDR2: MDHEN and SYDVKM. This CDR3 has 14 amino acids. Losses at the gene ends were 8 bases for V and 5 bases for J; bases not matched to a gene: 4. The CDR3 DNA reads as TGTGCCAGCCGGGGACTAGCGGTAACCGGGGAGCTGTTTTTT. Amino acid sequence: CASRGLAVTGELFF.

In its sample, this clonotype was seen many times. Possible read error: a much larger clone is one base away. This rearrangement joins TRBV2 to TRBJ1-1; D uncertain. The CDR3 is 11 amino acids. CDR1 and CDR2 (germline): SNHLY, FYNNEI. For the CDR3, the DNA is TGTGTCAACTTACAGAACACTGAAGCTTTCTTT. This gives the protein CVNLQNTEAFF.

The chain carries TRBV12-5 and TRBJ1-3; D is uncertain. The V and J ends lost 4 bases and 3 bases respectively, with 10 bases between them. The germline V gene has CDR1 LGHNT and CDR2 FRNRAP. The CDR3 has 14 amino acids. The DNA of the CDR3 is TGTGCTAGTGGTTCTCATGTCATTGGAAACACCATATATTTT. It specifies CASGSHVIGNTIYF.

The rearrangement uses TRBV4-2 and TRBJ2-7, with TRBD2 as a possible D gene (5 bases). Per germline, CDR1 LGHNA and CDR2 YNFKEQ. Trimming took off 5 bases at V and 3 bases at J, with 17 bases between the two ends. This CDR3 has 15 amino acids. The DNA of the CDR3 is TGTGCCAGCAGCGAGACGTGGCTAGCAGTCTACGAGCAGTACTTC. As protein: CASSETWLAVYEQYF.